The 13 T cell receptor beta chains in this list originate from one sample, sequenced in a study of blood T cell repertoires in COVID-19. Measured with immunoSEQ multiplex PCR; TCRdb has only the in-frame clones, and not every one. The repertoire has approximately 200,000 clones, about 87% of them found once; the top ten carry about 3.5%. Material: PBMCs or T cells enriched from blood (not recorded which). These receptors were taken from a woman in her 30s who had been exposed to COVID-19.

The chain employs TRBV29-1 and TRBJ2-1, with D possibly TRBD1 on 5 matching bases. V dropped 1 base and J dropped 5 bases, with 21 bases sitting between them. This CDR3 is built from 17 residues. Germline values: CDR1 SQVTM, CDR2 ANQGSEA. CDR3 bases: TGCAGCGTTGAAGTTTCTGCAGGGTCCGTCACCAACAATGAGCAGTTCTTC. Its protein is CSVEVSAGSVTNNEQFF.

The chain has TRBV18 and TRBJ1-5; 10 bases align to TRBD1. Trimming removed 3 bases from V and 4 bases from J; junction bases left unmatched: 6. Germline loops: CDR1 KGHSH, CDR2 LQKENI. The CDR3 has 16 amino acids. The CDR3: CASSPTTGGGNQPQHF. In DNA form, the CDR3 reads TGTGCCAGCTCACCTACGACAGGGGGCGGGAATCAGCCCCAGCATTTT.

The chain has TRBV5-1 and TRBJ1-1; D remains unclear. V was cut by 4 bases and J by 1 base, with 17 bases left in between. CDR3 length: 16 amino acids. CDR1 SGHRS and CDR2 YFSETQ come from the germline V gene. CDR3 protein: CASSPQGGSQNTEAFF. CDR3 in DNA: TGCGCCAGCAGCCCCCAAGGCGGCAGCCAGAACACTGAAGCTTTCTTT. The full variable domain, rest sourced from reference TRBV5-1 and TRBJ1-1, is KAGVTQTPRYLIKTRGQQVTLSCSPISGHRSVSWYQQTPGQGLQFLFEYFSETQRNKGNFPGRFSGRQFSNSRSEMNVSTLELGDSALYLCASSPQGGSQNTEAFFGQGTRLTVV.

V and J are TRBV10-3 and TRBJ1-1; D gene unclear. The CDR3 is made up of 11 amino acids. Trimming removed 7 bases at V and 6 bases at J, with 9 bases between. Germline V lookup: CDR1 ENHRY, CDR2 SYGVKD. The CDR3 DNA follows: TGTGCCATCAAGTTGGGCGCTGAAGCTTTCTTT. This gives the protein CAIKLGAEAFF.

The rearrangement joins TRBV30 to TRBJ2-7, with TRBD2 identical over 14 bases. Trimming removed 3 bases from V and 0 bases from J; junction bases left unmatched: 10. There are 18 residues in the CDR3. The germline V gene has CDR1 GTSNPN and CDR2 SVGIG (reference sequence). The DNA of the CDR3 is TGTGCCTGGAGCCTCCGGACTAGCGGGAGGCCAAGCTCCTACGAGCAGTACTTC. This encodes CAWSLRTSGRPSSYEQYF.

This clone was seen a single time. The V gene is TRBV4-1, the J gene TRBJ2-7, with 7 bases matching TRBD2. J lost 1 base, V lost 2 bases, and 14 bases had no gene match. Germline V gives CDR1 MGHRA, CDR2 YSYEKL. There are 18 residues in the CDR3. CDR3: CASSQHLTGGTISYEQYF. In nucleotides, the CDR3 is TGCGCCAGCAGCCAACACTTAACGGGGGGTACCATTTCCTACGAGCAGTACTTC.

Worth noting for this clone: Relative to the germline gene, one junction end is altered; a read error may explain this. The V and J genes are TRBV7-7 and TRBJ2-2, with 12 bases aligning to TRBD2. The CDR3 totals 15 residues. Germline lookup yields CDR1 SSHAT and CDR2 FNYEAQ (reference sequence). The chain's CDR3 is CASSSSGRAGGELFF. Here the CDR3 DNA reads TGTGCTAGCAGCTCTAGCGGGAGGGCCGGCGGGGAGCTGTTTTTT.

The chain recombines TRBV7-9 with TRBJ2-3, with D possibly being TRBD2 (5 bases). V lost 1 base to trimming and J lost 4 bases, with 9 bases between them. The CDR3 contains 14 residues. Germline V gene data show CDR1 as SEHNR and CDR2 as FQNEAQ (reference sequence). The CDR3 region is CASSLVGSADTQYF. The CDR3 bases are TGTGCCAGCAGCTTAGTAGGGAGCGCAGATACGCAGTATTTT.

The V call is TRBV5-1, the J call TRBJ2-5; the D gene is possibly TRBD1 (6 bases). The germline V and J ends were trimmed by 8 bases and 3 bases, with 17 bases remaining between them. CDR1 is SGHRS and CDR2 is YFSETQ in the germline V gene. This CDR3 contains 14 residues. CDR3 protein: CASASTGREETQYF. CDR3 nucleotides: TGCGCCAGTGCCAGTACAGGGCGAGAAGAGACCCAGTACTTC.

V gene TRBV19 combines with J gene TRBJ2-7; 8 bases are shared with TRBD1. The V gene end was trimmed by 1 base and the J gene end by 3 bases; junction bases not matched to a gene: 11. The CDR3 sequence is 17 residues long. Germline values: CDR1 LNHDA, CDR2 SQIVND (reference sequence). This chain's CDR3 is CASSIGADRGGFYEQYF. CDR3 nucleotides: TGTGCCAGTAGTATAGGGGCCGACAGGGGAGGTTTCTACGAGCAGTACTTC.

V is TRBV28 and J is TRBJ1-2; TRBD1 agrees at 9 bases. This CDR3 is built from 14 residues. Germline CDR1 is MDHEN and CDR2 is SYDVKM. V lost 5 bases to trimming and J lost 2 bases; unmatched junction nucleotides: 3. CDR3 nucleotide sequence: TGTGCCAGCAGTCCCGGGACAGGGAACTATGGCTACACCTTC. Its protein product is CASSPGTGNYGYTF.

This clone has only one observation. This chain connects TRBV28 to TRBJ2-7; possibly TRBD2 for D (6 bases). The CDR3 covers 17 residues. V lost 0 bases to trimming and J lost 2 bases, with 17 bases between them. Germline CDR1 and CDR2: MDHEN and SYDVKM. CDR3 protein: CASSLWRDSSQAYEQYF. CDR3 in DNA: TGTGCCAGCAGTTTATGGCGGGACTCCTCTCAAGCCTACGAGCAGTACTTC.

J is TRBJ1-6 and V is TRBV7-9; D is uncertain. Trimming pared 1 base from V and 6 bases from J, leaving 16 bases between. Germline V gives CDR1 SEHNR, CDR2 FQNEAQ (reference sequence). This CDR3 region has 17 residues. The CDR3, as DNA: TGTGCCAGCAGCTTAGTACTGGCGGGAGAGGGTAATTCACCCCTCCACTTT. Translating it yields CASSLVLAGEGNSPLHF.